This TCR beta chain comes out of a study of radiotherapy plus CTLA-4 blockade in lung cancer. Background on the study: The study recorded objective responses in about 20% of patients and disease control in 25% to 35%.

Trimming took off 7 bases at V and 1 base at J, with 10 bases between the two ends. The CDR3 is 13 residues long. Germline V gene sequence: CDR1 SEHNR, CDR2 FQNEAQ (reference sequence). Focal radiation and CTLA-4 blockade (ipilimumab) were tested in chemo-refractory metastatic non-small-cell lung cancer patients. Produced via immunoSEQ multiplex PCR; TCRdb's table is partial and in-frame only. The sample carries about 45,000 clones, around 63% recorded once. General study points: Blood saw expansion of tumor-derived TCR clones after radiotherapy plus ipilimumab. Reports identified early blood T cell clone dynamics, with interferon-beta, as the best response predictor.

This clone has a single count. The target antigen is unknown. V and J are TRBV7-9 and TRBJ1-2; D remains unclear. The sequence was obtained from a human donor with non-small cell lung cancer who had a partial response to radiotherapy plus ipilimumab. Here the sequenced sample was peripheral blood, taken from a patient treated with radiotherapy plus ipilimumab. The CDR3 protein is CASTAAFNYGYTF. The CDR3, as DNA: TGTGCCAGCACTGCGGCCTTTAACTATGGCTACACCTTC. Looking up the rest from reference TRBV7-9 and TRBJ1-2 gives the full variable domain: DTGVSQNPRHKITKRGQNVTFRCDPISEHNRLYWYRQTLGQGPEFLTYFQNEAQLEKSRLLSDRFSAERPKGSFSTLEIQRTEQGDSAMYLCASTAAFNYGYTFGSGTRLTVV.